This TCR beta chain emerged from a study of T cells in tumors after PD-1 blockade. Across the study: Prior checkpoint blockade, systemic immunosuppressant use, or anti-cancer therapy within 4 weeks excluded patients.

Trimming took 4 bases from V and 8 from J; bases not matched to a gene: 11. The CDR3 is 15 amino acids. In germline, CDR1 is LGHDT, CDR2 YNNKEL (reference sequence). Sequencing used immunoSEQ multiplex PCR; TCRdb keeps in-frame clones, though not all of them. The sample includes several thousand clones, about three fifths of them seen just once. This specimen was tumor tissue, taken after anti-PD-1 treatment. The chain carries TRBV3-1 (or the pseudogene TRBV3-2) and TRBJ2-1; 7 bases map to TRBD1. This receptor was taken from a human donor with cutaneous squamous cell carcinoma. The CDR3 DNA reads TGTGCCAGCAGCCGACAGGGAATTATTAGCGATGAGCAGTTCTTC. Translating gives CASSRQGIISDEQFF.